A selection of T cell receptor beta chains follows, all from one sample in a study of glioma-infiltrating T cells. TCRdb fed the multiplex PCR reads into MiXCR, producing one record per CDR3 protein. The table includes 100,000 to 150,000 distinct CDR3 sequences, about 22% detected once. Sequencing was done on a sample of glioma tissue, nonneoplastic brain tissue, or PBMCs (not recorded which). The receptors derive from a human donor with low-grade glioma or glioblastoma, undergoing nonglioma brain surgery, or in good health (not recorded which). Both conserved end residues are trimmed from each CDR3. Fields, in order: CDR3 protein, D gene, V gene. A D gene is named only where the DNA matches it firmly.

cdr3_aa: ASSQVEGGSTDTQY; d_call: NA; v_call: TRBV4-2
cdr3_aa: AISQPREETCEAF; d_call: NA; v_call: TRBV10-3
cdr3_aa: ASTARQGARGANVLT; d_call: TRBD1; v_call: TRBV19
cdr3_aa: ASSHDPDSNQPQH; d_call: NA; v_call: TRBV5-1
cdr3_aa: ASGQFYGYT; d_call: NA; v_call: TRBV25-1
cdr3_aa: SANVRGSGNTIY; d_call: NA; v_call: TRBV20-1
cdr3_aa: ASSQGPGKQETQY; d_call: NA; v_call: TRBV3-1
cdr3_aa: SARDPGQGAEKLF; d_call: TRBD1; v_call: TRBV20-1
cdr3_aa: ASSSGGGEGYT; d_call: NA; v_call: TRBV3-1
cdr3_aa: SAPGRSLQETQY; d_call: NA; v_call: TRBV20-1
cdr3_aa: ASGDPGRFSNTQY; d_call: NA; v_call: TRBV14
cdr3_aa: ASSSEGQFNQPQH; d_call: NA; v_call: TRBV7-9
cdr3_aa: ATSISDRGVDGYT; d_call: TRBD1; v_call: TRBV24-1
cdr3_aa: ASSYHYNEQF; d_call: NA; v_call: TRBV6-2/TRBV6-3
cdr3_aa: ASRGKEAGGGYNEQF; d_call: TRBD2; v_call: TRBV6-2/TRBV6-3
cdr3_aa: ASREGPGNTEAF; d_call: NA; v_call: TRBV7-6
cdr3_aa: ASSLGTPANYGYT; d_call: NA; v_call: TRBV7-2
cdr3_aa: ASSLKWGSTDTQY; d_call: NA; v_call: TRBV5-1
cdr3_aa: ASSYWDRGSGANVLT; d_call: TRBD1; v_call: TRBV6-6
cdr3_aa: ATSDGASDEQF; d_call: NA; v_call: TRBV24-1
cdr3_aa: SAGSRQGMATGELF; d_call: TRBD1; v_call: TRBV20-1
cdr3_aa: ASRTQGAQNEQF; d_call: TRBD1; v_call: TRBV6-1
cdr3_aa: ASSEETQY; d_call: NA; v_call: TRBV12-3/TRBV12-4
cdr3_aa: ASSFGTSTGAETQY; d_call: TRBD1; v_call: TRBV7-9
cdr3_aa: ASSETALRGEKLF; d_call: NA; v_call: TRBV6-1
cdr3_aa: AISEPTGGNTEAF; d_call: TRBD1; v_call: TRBV10-3
cdr3_aa: ASSPRTANTEAF; d_call: NA; v_call: TRBV27
cdr3_aa: ASSRQGALGAEAF; d_call: TRBD1; v_call: TRBV11-2
cdr3_aa: ASSQDGGLGHQETQY; d_call: NA; v_call: TRBV4-1
cdr3_aa: ASRDRVQPQH; d_call: TRBD1; v_call: TRBV19
cdr3_aa: SSRDRRSGNTIY; d_call: TRBD1; v_call: TRBV20-1
cdr3_aa: ASSGTGTGDEKLF; d_call: TRBD1; v_call: TRBV7-9
cdr3_aa: ASSLGRFGNQPQH; d_call: NA; v_call: TRBV7-6
cdr3_aa: ASSFLADTQY; d_call: NA; v_call: TRBV3-1
cdr3_aa: AISSRLKQGPRPLYGYT; d_call: NA; v_call: TRBV7-2
cdr3_aa: ASSLRQGPATEAF; d_call: TRBD1; v_call: TRBV12-3/TRBV12-4
cdr3_aa: ASSAVLMNTEAF; d_call: NA; v_call: TRBV5-4
cdr3_aa: ASSQSEYYIGELF; d_call: NA; v_call: TRBV14
cdr3_aa: ASSFSNTGELF; d_call: NA; v_call: TRBV7-9
cdr3_aa: ASSPPSQYFSADTQY; d_call: NA; v_call: TRBV6-1
cdr3_aa: SARGPGNTEAF; d_call: NA; v_call: TRBV20-1
cdr3_aa: SAGDWTYNEQF; d_call: NA; v_call: TRBV20-1
cdr3_aa: ASSQDRSTIGYT; d_call: NA; v_call: TRBV4-2
cdr3_aa: ASSESLLLYGYT; d_call: NA; v_call: TRBV7-9
cdr3_aa: ASSQVGQRTEAF; d_call: NA; v_call: TRBV3-1
cdr3_aa: ASSTGQQETQY; d_call: NA; v_call: TRBV7-2
cdr3_aa: ASTNGGTMNTEAF; d_call: NA; v_call: TRBV6-1
cdr3_aa: ASSESYTEAF; d_call: NA; v_call: TRBV25-1
cdr3_aa: AISESPGTEAF; d_call: NA; v_call: TRBV10-3
cdr3_aa: ASSQGGGIGSNQPQH; d_call: NA; v_call: TRBV4-1
cdr3_aa: ASSVGGRQETQY; d_call: TRBD1; v_call: TRBV6-1
cdr3_aa: SARDARTGSNTEAF; d_call: NA; v_call: TRBV20-1
cdr3_aa: ASRQDTTKPQH; d_call: NA; v_call: TRBV12-3/TRBV12-4
cdr3_aa: ASSFGQLETQY; d_call: NA; v_call: TRBV12-3/TRBV12-4
cdr3_aa: ASSTPTGLRTEAF; d_call: TRBD1; v_call: TRBV6-1